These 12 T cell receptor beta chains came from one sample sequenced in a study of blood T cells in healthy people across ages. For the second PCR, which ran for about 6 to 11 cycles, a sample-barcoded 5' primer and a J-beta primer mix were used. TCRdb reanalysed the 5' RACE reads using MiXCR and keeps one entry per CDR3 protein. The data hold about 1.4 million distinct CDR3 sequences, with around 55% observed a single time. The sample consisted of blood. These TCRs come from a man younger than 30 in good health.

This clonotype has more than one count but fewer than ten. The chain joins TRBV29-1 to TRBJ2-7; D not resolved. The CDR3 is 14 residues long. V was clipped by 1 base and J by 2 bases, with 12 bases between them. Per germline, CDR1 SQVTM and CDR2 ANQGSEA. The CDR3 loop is CSVEVLGRPYEQYF. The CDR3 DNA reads TGCAGCGTTGAAGTTCTAGGCCGCCCCTACGAGCAGTACTTC.

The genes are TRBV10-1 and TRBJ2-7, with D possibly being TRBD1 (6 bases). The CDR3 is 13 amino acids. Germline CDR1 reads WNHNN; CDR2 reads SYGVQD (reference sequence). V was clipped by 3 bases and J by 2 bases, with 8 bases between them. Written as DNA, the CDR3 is TGCGCCAGCAGTGATCCAGGGGCCTACGAGCAGTACTTC. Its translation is CASSDPGAYEQYF.

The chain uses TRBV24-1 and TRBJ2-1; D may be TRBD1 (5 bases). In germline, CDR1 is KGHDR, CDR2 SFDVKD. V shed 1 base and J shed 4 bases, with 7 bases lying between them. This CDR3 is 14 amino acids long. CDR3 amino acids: CATSDFSGYNEQFF. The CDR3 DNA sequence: TGTGCCACCAGTGATTTTTCAGGGTACAATGAGCAGTTCTTC.

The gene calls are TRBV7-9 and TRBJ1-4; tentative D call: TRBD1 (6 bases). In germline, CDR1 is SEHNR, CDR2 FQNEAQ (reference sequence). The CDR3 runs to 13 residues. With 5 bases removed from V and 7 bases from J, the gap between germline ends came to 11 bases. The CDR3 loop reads CASSPGGFEKLFF. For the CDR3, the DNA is TGTGCCAGCAGCCCCGGGGGCTTTGAAAAACTGTTTTTT.

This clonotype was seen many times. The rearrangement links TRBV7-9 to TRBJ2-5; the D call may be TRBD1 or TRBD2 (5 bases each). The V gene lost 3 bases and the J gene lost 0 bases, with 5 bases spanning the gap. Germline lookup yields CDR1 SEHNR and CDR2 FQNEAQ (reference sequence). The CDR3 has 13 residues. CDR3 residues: CASSLGDQETQYF. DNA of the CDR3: TGTGCCAGCAGCTTGGGGGACCAAGAGACCCAGTACTTC.

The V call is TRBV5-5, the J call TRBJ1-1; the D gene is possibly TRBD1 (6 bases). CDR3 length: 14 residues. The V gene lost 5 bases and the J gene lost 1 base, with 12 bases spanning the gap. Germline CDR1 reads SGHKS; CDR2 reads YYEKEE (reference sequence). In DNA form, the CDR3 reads TGTGCCAGCAGTCAGGGGACCCAGAACACTGAAGCTTTCTTT. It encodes CASSQGTQNTEAFF.

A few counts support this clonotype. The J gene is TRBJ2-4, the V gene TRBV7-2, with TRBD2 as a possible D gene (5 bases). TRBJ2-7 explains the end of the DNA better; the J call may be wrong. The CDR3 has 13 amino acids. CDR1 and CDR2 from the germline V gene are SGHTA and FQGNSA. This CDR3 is CASSSPGLYEQYF. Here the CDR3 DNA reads TGTGCCAGCAGCTCACCGGGGTTATACGAGCAGTACTTC.

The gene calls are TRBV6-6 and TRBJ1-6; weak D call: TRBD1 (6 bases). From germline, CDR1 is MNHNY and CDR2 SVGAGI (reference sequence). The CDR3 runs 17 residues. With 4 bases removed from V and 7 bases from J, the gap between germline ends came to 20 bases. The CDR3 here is CASSLLGHPRGNSPLHF. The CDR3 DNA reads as TGTGCCAGCAGTTTACTGGGACATCCTCGGGGGAATTCACCCCTCCACTTT.

CDR3 nucleotides: TGCAGCGTTGCCCTAACCGGGACAGGGGTGTCCACCTTC. Translated: CSVALTGTGVSTF. The chain links TRBV29-1 to TRBJ1-2; 10 bases are shared with TRBD1. The CDR3 is 13 amino acids. Germline V gives CDR1 SQVTM, CDR2 ANQGSEA. Unmatched junction bases numbered 12, after V lost 4 bases and J lost 13 bases.

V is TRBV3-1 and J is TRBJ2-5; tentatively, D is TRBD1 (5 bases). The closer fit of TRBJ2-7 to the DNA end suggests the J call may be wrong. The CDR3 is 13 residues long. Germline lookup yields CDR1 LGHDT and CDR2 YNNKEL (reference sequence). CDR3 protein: CASSHPDRSEQYF. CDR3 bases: TGTGCCAGCAGCCACCCAGACAGATCCGAGCAGTACTTC.

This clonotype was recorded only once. The chain's CDR3 is CASSFRVGNTGELFF. CDR3 sequence (DNA): TGTGCCAGCAGCTTTAGGGTCGGGAACACCGGGGAGCTGTTTTTT. This sequence joins TRBV5-6 and TRBJ2-2; no clear D. Trimming removed 2 bases from V and 1 base from J, with 9 bases in between. CDR3 length equals 15 residues. Germline V gene data show CDR1 as SGHDT and CDR2 as YYEEEE.

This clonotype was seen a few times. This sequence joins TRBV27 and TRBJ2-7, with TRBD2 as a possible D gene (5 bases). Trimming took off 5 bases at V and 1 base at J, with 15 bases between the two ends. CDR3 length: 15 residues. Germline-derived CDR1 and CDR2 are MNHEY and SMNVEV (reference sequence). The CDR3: CASSPRGEGSYEQYF. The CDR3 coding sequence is TGTGCCAGCAGTCCCCGGGGAGAGGGTTCCTACGAGCAGTACTTC.